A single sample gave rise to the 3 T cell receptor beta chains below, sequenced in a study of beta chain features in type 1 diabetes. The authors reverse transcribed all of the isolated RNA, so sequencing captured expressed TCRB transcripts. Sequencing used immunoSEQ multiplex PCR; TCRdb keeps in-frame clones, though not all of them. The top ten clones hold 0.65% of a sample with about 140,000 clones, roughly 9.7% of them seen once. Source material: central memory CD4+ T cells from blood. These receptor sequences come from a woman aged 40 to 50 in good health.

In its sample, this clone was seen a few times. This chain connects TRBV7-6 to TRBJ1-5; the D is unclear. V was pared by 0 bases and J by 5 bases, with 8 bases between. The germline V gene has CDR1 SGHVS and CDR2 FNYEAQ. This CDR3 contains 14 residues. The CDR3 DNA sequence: TGTGCCAGCAGCTTAGCTTATCGGGATCAGCCCCAGCATTTT. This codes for CASSLAYRDQPQHF.

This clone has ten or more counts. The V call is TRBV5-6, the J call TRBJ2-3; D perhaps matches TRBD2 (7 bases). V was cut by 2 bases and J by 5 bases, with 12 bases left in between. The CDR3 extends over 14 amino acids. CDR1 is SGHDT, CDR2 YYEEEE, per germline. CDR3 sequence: CASSFGGQRDTQYF. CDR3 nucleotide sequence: TGTGCCAGCAGCTTCGGGGGGCAAAGAGATACGCAGTATTTT.

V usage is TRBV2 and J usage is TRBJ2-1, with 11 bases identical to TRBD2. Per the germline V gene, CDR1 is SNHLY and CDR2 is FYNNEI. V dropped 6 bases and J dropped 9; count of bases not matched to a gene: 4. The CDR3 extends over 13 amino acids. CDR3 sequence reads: CASRGGTSGEQFF. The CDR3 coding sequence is TGTGCCAGCAGAGGAGGGACTAGCGGTGAGCAGTTCTTC.